The T cell receptor beta chain under discussion was sequenced for a study of blood T cell repertoires in COVID-19. For the study at large: Both acute and convalescent COVID-19 samples were obtained from the United States, Italy and Spain. Sources were T cells, B-cell-depleted T cells, or PBMCs; the material itself was cDNA or gDNA.

In the authors' workflow: Reference gene primer amplification gave estimated nucleated cell counts. Repertoires were generated with immunoSEQ multiplex PCR, while TCRdb's copy carries only in-frame clones and drops some. V and J calls and clone size are those listed in that table; D and trimming were worked out from the DNA. In the table there are under 300,000 clones, 80% to 85% of which are singletons. Per germline, CDR1 KGHDR and CDR2 SFDVKD. J lost 9 bases, V lost 0 bases, and 9 bases had no gene match. The CDR3 is 18 residues long. The sequenced material came from peripheral blood. This chain connects TRBV24-1 to TRBJ2-1, with 14 bases identical to TRBD2. The TCR sequence derives from a woman between 18 and 30 years old with acute or convalescent COVID-19. The CDR3 coding sequence is TGTGCCACCAGTGATTTGTCCGGGACTAGCGGGAGATGGGGTGAGCAGTTCTTC. This encodes CATSDLSGTSGRWGEQFF.